A single sample gave rise to the 15 T cell receptor beta chains below, sequenced in a study of shared clonotypes between healthy human individuals. Profiled with immunoSEQ multiplex PCR; TCRdb holds only in-frame clones, not every one. The repertoire holds about 2 million clones, with roughly 95% as singletons. The sequenced sample was naive CD4+ T cells sorted from blood. Sample subset: CD45RA+ positively selected. The receptors stem from a young man in good health.

The chain links TRBV2 to TRBJ2-3; TRBD2 matches at 7 bases. The CDR3 loop spans 14 amino acids. Per germline, CDR1 SNHLY and CDR2 FYNNEI. V was pared by 10 bases and J by 2 bases, with 9 bases of the junction left unmatched. The CDR3 DNA reads as TGTGCCAACCAGGGAGGGAGTTTCACAGATACGCAGTATTTT. As protein: CANQGGSFTDTQYF.

The CDR3 is CASSWRQGTYGYTF. CDR3 nucleotides: TGTGCCAGCAGTTGGCGGCAGGGAACCTATGGCTACACCTTC. The chain employs TRBV27 and TRBJ1-2; tentative D call: TRBD1 (5 bases). Germline CDR1 and CDR2: MNHEY and SMNVEV (reference sequence). Trimming pared 4 bases from V and 4 bases from J, leaving 13 bases between. The CDR3 is 14 amino acids.

With regard to this clone: This could be a read error, since a much larger clone is one nucleotide away. The sample holds other DNA sequences that translate to the same CDR3. This sequence joins TRBV6-5 and TRBJ1-1; D is uncertain. Germline CDR1 MNHEY, CDR2 SVGAGI. V lost 6 bases and J lost 2, with 4 bases in between. This CDR3 contains 11 residues. CDR3 sequence: CASRLNTEAFF. The CDR3 bases are TGTGCCAGCAGGCTCAACACTGAAGCTTTCTTT.

Remarks on this clone: The same CDR3 can be traced to other DNA sequences in this sample. This chain connects TRBV6-5 to TRBJ2-5, with D maybe TRBD2 (6 bases). The CDR3 runs 14 residues. Germline V CDR1 and CDR2: MNHEY, SVGAGI. V lost 2 bases and J lost 1, with 8 bases in between. The CDR3 loop is CASSYAGPQETQYF. CDR3 in DNA: TGTGCCAGCAGTTACGCGGGACCCCAAGAGACCCAGTACTTC.

The chain joins TRBV4-3 to TRBJ1-2, with D possibly being TRBD1 (5 bases). Trimming stripped 5 bases from V and 1 base from J, with 8 bases between. The germline V gene has CDR1 LGHNA and CDR2 YSLEER. The CDR3 loop spans 13 amino acids. The CDR3 DNA is TGCGCCAGCAGCTTCCAGGGTAACTATGGCTACACCTTC. Translating gives CASSFQGNYGYTF.

V gene TRBV7-9 combines with J gene TRBJ1-2; 9 bases agree with TRBD1. V trimming: 1 base; J trimming: 0 bases; junction bases outside the gene matches: 6. Germline V CDR1 and CDR2: SEHNR, FQNEAQ (reference sequence). This CDR3 contains 17 residues. The CDR3 DNA reads TGTGCCAGCAGCTTAGGAGCGGGGGACAGGGCTAACTATGGCTACACCTTC. Its translation: CASSLGAGDRANYGYTF.

The chain employs TRBV29-1 and TRBJ2-7, with 9 nucleotides matching TRBD1. The CDR3 runs 17 residues. The germline gives CDR1 SQVTM, CDR2 ANQGSEA. V lost 0 bases and J lost 2; bases outside the gene matches: 11. CDR3 in amino acids: CSVEERHTGTGPYEQYF. CDR3 sequence (DNA): TGCAGCGTTGAAGAACGTCATACCGGGACAGGGCCCTACGAGCAGTACTTC.

This rearrangement joins TRBV5-1 to TRBJ2-7; 11 positions match TRBD2. CDR1 SGHRS and CDR2 YFSETQ come from the germline V gene. The CDR3 totals 16 residues. V gave up 4 bases and J gave up 2 bases; unmatched junction bases: 8. This CDR3 reads CASSPVLAGGPYEQYF. The CDR3 coding sequence is TGCGCCAGCAGCCCCGTCCTAGCGGGAGGCCCCTACGAGCAGTACTTC. The complete variable domain, with remaining parts taken from reference TRBV5-1 and TRBJ2-7, reads KAGVTQTPRYLIKTRGQQVTLSCSPISGHRSVSWYQQTPGQGLQFLFEYFSETQRNKGNFPGRFSGRQFSNSRSEMNVSTLELGDSALYLCASSPVLAGGPYEQYFGPGTRLTVT.

The chain uses TRBV7-9 and TRBJ2-2, with D unresolved. Germline V lookup: CDR1 SEHNR, CDR2 FQNEAQ (reference sequence). This CDR3 contains 15 residues. V lost 5 bases and J 8 bases, leaving 18 bases between the germline ends. The CDR3 region is CASSQPGKPLGELFF. In DNA, the CDR3 is TGTGCCAGCAGCCAACCCGGAAAGCCCCTGGGGGAGCTGTTTTTT.

This clone appeared once. The chain carries TRBV11-2 and TRBJ2-7; no clear D gene. Per the germline V gene, CDR1 is SGHAT and CDR2 is FQNNGV. V lost 5 bases, J lost 2 bases, and 19 bases lay in between. CDR3 size: 16 residues. CDR3 region: CASSTRMDPAPYEQYF. The CDR3 DNA sequence: TGTGCCAGCAGCACGCGAATGGACCCAGCTCCCTACGAGCAGTACTTC.

The chain is built from TRBV1 and TRBJ2-1; the table's TRBD2 call for D was not verified on the DNA. TRBV1 is a known pseudogene. This CDR3 spans 15 amino acids. The DNA for the CDR3 is TGCACCAGCAGCCGAGGGACTAGCGGAGACAATGAGCAGTTCTTC. This codes for CTSSRGTSGDNEQFF.

The V call is TRBV10-3, the J call TRBJ2-5; 8 bases agree with TRBD2. V lost 11 bases and J lost 4; bases outside the gene matches: 9. The germline V gene encodes CDR1 ENHRY and CDR2 SYGVKD. The CDR3 is 13 residues long. CDR3 nucleotides: TGTGCCTCCCGGGGGGGGCAGGGAGAGACCCAGTACTTC. Protein product: CASRGGQGETQYF.

To note about this clone: A clone one base away is much larger, so this may be a read error. The chain couples TRBV7-7 to TRBJ2-2, with a tentative D call TRBD2 (5 bases). This CDR3 has 15 residues. The V gene's germline CDR1 is SSHAT and CDR2 FNYEAQ (reference sequence). The CDR3 DNA is TGTGCTAGCAGCCCGCAACTAGTGAGCACCGGGGAGCTGTTTTTT. Protein product: CASSPQLVSTGELFF. The whole variable domain, filled in from reference TRBV7-7 and TRBJ2-2, reads GAGVSQSPRYKVTKRGQDVTLRCDPISSHATLYWYQQALGQGPEFLTYFNYEAQPDKSGLPSDRFSAERPEGSISTLTIQRTEQRDSAMYRCASSPQLVSTGELFFGEGSRLTVL.

V is TRBV5-1 and J is TRBJ2-2; TRBD2 matches 9 bases. V trimming: 1 base; J trimming: 7 bases; junction bases outside the gene matches: 5. This CDR3 is built from 15 residues. Germline assignment: CDR1 SGHRS and CDR2 YFSETQ. CDR3 in amino acids: CASSLIGTSIGELFF. The CDR3 DNA reads TGCGCCAGCAGCTTGATAGGGACTAGCATCGGGGAGCTGTTTTTT.

As for this clone: Just one base apart from a much larger clone, this may be a read error. The sample carries other DNA sequences with the same CDR3. V gene TRBV5-6 combines with J gene TRBJ1-1; D remains unclear. Per germline, CDR1 SGHDT and CDR2 YYEEEE. The CDR3 runs 13 residues. Between the trimmed V and J ends, which lost 2 bases and 1 base, there was a span of 6 bases. The CDR3 here is CASSLTANTEAFF. In DNA form, the CDR3 reads TGTGCCAGCAGCTTAACAGCGAACACTGAAGCTTTCTTT.